A selection of T cell receptor beta chains follows, all from one sample in a study of blood T cell repertoires in COVID-19. Here immunoSEQ multiplex PCR was the method, and the copy in TCRdb shows in-frame clones only, minus some. This table holds about 430,000 clones, approximately 91% found once. Sequencing used PBMCs or T cells enriched from blood (not recorded which). These receptors all stem from a young woman who had been exposed to COVID-19. Both conserved end residues are part of each CDR3. The D gene is left open where the match is weak. Where a row states a size, it is once, few, many or the class of an expanded clone; other rows omit it.

TRBJ2-7 NA TRBV6-1 TRBD1 TGTGCCAGCAGTGAATGGGACAGGGGAAACGAGCAGTACTTC CASSEWDRGNEQYF
TRBJ1-3 few TRBV15 NA TGTGCCACCAGCAGAGTCGCGCTTAGTCTATCCTCTGGAAACACCATATATTTT CATSRVALSLSSGNTIYF
TRBJ2-7 NA TRBV7-2 NA TGTGCCAGCAGCTTAGCGGGGAGCTCCTACGAGCAGTACTTC CASSLAGSSYEQYF
TRBJ2-2 NA TRBV14 NA TGTGCCAGCAGCCAAGATGGGGGCGCGGGCACCGGGGAGCTGTTTTTT CASSQDGGAGTGELFF
TRBJ2-5 NA TRBV6-5 NA TGTGCCAGCAGATTCGAAGCGGGCGCGGAGACCCAGTACTTC CASRFEAGAETQYF
TRBJ1-4 NA TRBV3-1/TRBV3-2 NA TGTGCCAGCAGCCAAGATACGGTGAACGAAAAACTGTTTTTT CASSQDTVNEKLFF
TRBJ1-1 NA TRBV18 NA TGTGCCAGCTCACCCGGGATGGGGGGAACTGAAGCTTTCTTT CASSPGMGGTEAFF
TRBJ2-1 NA TRBV27 TRBD1 TGTGCCAGCAGCTGGGGACAGTACAATGAGCAGTTCTTC CASSWGQYNEQFF
TRBJ2-2 NA TRBV7-2 NA TGTGCCAGCAGCCAGGTCTCCGGCACCGGGGAGCTGTTTTTT CASSQVSGTGELFF
TRBJ1-2 NA TRBV6-2/TRBV6-3 NA TGTGCCAGCAGCCAAATGGGCTGGGGCTACACCTTC CASSQMGWGYTF
TRBJ2-7 NA TRBV18 TRBD2 TGTGCCAGCTCACCACTTAATAGCGGGAGGAACTCCTACGAGCAGTACTTC CASSPLNSGRNSYEQYF
TRBJ1-2 NA TRBV9 TRBD1 TGTGCCAGCAGCGTAGTAGGTCCGACAGGGATTGACTACACCTTC CASSVVGPTGIDYTF